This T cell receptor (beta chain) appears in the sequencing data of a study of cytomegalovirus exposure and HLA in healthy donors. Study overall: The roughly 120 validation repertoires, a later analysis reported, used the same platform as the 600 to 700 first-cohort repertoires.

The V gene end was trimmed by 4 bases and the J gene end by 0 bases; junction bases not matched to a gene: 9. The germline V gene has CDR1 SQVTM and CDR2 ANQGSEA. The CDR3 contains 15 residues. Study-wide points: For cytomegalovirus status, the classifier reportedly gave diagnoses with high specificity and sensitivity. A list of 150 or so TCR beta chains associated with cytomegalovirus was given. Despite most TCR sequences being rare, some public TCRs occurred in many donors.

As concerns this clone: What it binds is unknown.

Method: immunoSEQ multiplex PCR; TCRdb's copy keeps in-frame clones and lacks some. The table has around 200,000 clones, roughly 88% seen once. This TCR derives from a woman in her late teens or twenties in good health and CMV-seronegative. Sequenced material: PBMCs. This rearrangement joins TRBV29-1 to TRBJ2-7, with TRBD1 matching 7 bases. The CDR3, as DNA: TGCAGCGTTGTTAGGGCAGGGGGTAGCTCCTACGAGCAGTACTTC. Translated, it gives CSVVRAGGSSYEQYF.